These 13 T cell receptor beta chains came from one sample sequenced in a study of tumor T cells in aggressive B-cell lymphoma. Repertoires were generated with immunoSEQ multiplex PCR, while TCRdb's copy carries only in-frame clones and drops some. The sample has a few thousand clones; 70% to 90% are singletons. Sequencing input: tumor tissue. The receptors here all came from an adult with diffuse large B cell lymphoma.

This clone was recorded once. The chain carries TRBV30 and TRBJ1-3; possible D gene TRBD1, 6 bases. The CDR3 runs to 12 residues. The V gene lost 5 bases and the J gene lost 7 bases, with 12 bases spanning the gap. Germline V gene data show CDR1 as GTSNPN and CDR2 as SVGIG (reference sequence). The CDR3 sequence: CAWRDNRNTIYF. CDR3 DNA: TGTGCCTGGCGGGACAATCGGAACACCATATATTTT. Complete variable domain (other parts from reference TRBV30 and TRBJ1-3): SQTIHQWPATLVQPVGSPLSLECTVEGTSNPNLYWYRQAAGRGLQLLFYSVGIGQISSEVPQNLSASRPQDRQFILSSKKLLLSDSGFYLCAWRDNRNTIYFGEGSWLTVV.

The DNA of the CDR3 is TGTGCCAGCAGTGTAACGGTTATCAATCAGCCCCAGCATTTT. Amino acid sequence: CASSVTVINQPQHF. The chain carries TRBV6-1 and TRBJ1-5; D unclear. The length of the CDR3 is 14 residues. The V gene lost 4 bases and the J gene lost 3 bases, with 10 bases spanning the gap. Germline V gene data show CDR1 as MNHNS and CDR2 as SASEGT.

This chain links TRBV11-3 with TRBJ2-1; 10 bases are a match to TRBD2. The CDR3 is 17 residues long. V was pared by 0 bases and J by 3 bases, with 5 bases of the junction left unmatched. Germline values: CDR1 SGHNT, CDR2 YENEEA. Written as DNA, the CDR3 is TGTGCCAGCAGCTTAGATCTCCAGCGGGGGGGCTACAATGAGCAGTTCTTC. This translates into CASSLDLQRGGYNEQFF.

This chain's CDR3 is CASSTTGTGVYYGYTF. The CDR3 nucleotides are TGTGCCAGTAGTACTACCGGGACAGGGGTATACTATGGCTACACCTTC. The rearrangement links TRBV19 to TRBJ1-2, with 10 positions matching TRBD1. The CDR3 has 16 amino acids. Germline V gene lookup returns CDR1 LNHDA and CDR2 SQIVND (reference sequence). V lost 4 bases, J lost 3 bases, and 8 bases stayed unmatched.

J is TRBJ1-1 and V is TRBV6-1, with a tentative D call TRBD1 (5 bases). CDR3 length: 13 amino acids. From germline, CDR1 is MNHNS and CDR2 SASEGT. Trimming took 8 bases from V and 4 from J, leaving 14 bases between them. The CDR3 loop is CASLREVSTEAFF. In nucleotides, the CDR3 is TGTGCCAGCCTCAGGGAGGTGAGCACTGAAGCTTTCTTT.

This chain links TRBV7-2 with TRBJ2-3; D is unresolved. V was clipped by 5 bases and J by 1 base, with 13 bases between them. Germline V CDR1 and CDR2: SGHTA, FQGNSA. This CDR3 region has 15 residues. CDR3 residues: CASSPPTAGTDTQYF. Here the CDR3 DNA reads TGTGCCAGCAGCCCTCCAACTGCCGGCACAGATACGCAGTATTTT.

This sequence joins TRBV10-3 and TRBJ2-2; no firm D call. V was clipped by 0 bases and J by 9 bases, with 14 bases between them. In germline, CDR1 is ENHRY, CDR2 SYGVKD. CDR3 length equals 15 residues. The DNA for the CDR3 is TGTGCCATCAGTGAGTCCACCAGCCCGGAGAGGGAGCTGTTTTTT. Translating it yields CAISESTSPERELFF.

This chain joins TRBV5-6 and TRBJ1-5; TRBD1 aligns across 8 bases. CDR1 and CDR2 (germline): SGHDT, YYEEEE. This CDR3 comprises 16 residues. Losses at the gene ends were 2 bases for V and 2 bases for J; bases not matched to a gene: 6. CDR3 loop: CASSLYQGAGNQPQHF. The CDR3 DNA sequence: TGTGCCAGCAGCTTATACCAGGGGGCTGGCAATCAGCCCCAGCATTTT.

V is TRBV7-8 and J is TRBJ2-7; possible D gene TRBD1, 5 bases. The ends were cut back, 5 bases at V and 0 bases at J, with 14 bases in the middle. The CDR3 covers 15 residues. The germline gives CDR1 SGHVS, CDR2 FQNEAQ. CDR3 residues: CASSPRGGASYEQYF. The CDR3 region has the DNA TGTGCCAGCAGCCCTAGGGGCGGCGCCTCCTACGAGCAGTACTTC.

V and J are TRBV9 and TRBJ1-2; possible D gene TRBD1, 6 bases. In germline, CDR1 is SGDLS, CDR2 YYNGEE. This CDR3 has 13 residues. Trimming cost V 4 bases and J 8 bases, with 15 bases left between them. The CDR3 bases are TGTGCCAGCAGCCCCGACAGGTTGGGCGGCTACACCTTC. Amino acids: CASSPDRLGGYTF.

This chain connects TRBV9 to TRBJ2-3; TRBD1 is a possible D gene (6 bases). The V gene lost 0 bases and the J gene lost 2 bases, with 13 bases spanning the gap. Germline CDR1 is SGDLS and CDR2 is YYNGEE. The CDR3 extends over 16 amino acids. This CDR3 reads CASSVDGGRDTDTQYF. CDR3 DNA sequence: TGTGCCAGCAGCGTAGATGGGGGCAGGGACACAGATACGCAGTATTTT.

The chain joins TRBV27 to TRBJ1-2; maybe TRBD1 (5 bases). V lost 3 bases, J lost 4 bases, and 15 bases lay in between. In germline, CDR1 is MNHEY, CDR2 SMNVEV (reference sequence). This CDR3 comprises 15 residues. The chain's CDR3 is CASSFGPGRLYGYTF. The CDR3 nucleotides are TGTGCCAGCAGTTTTGGTCCAGGGAGGCTCTATGGCTACACCTTC.

V gene TRBV7-2 combines with J gene TRBJ2-2, with 10 bases lining up with TRBD1. Germline-derived CDR1 and CDR2 are SGHTA and FQGNSA. V was clipped by 6 bases and J by 7 bases; unmatched bases: 11. The length of the CDR3 is 16 residues. The CDR3 DNA sequence: TGTGCCAGCAGACCACCGGGACAGGGGACACTCGGGGAGCTGTTTTTT. It is translated as CASRPPGQGTLGELFF.